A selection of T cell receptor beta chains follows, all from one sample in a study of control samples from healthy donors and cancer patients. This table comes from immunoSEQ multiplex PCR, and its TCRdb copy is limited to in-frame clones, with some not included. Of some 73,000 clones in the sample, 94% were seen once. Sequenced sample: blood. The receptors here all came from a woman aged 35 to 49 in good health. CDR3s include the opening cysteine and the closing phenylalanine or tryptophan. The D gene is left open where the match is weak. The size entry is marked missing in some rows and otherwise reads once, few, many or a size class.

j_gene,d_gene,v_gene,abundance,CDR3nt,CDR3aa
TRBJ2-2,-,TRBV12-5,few,TGTGCTAGTGGTTTGCCCCAGGGGGGGTTGGACACCGGGGAGCTGTTTTTT,CASGLPQGGLDTGELFF
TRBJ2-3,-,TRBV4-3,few,TGCGCCAGCAGCCAAGATGGATGGCCAGGGCCGTTGGCAGATACGCAGTATTTT,CASSQDGWPGPLADTQYF
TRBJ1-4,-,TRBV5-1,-,TGCGCCAGCAGCGACGGACAGCCAGATGAAAAACTGTTTTTT,CASSDGQPDEKLFF
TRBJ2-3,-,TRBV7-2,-,TGTGCCAGCAGCTCGGTCGTGGAAGATACGCAGTATTTT,CASSSVVEDTQYF
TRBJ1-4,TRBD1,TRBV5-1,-,TGCGCCAGCAGTGGTGGGACAGGGGGAGAAAAACTGTTTTTT,CASSGGTGGEKLFF
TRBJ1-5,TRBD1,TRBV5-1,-,TGCGCCAGCAGCTGGAAAAACCCGGACAGGGATGATCAGCCCCAGCATTTT,CASSWKNPDRDDQPQHF
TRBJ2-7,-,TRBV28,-,TGTGCCAGCAGGATGACAGGGACTTTATACGAGCAGTACTTC,CASRMTGTLYEQYF
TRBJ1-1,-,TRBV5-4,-,TGTGCCAGCAGCTTGGTGATAGCGGCGGGGGGCTTGAACACTGAAGCTTTCTTT,CASSLVIAAGGLNTEAFF
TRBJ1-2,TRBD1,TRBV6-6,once,TGTGCCAGCCTAGACGGACAGGGGGTAGGCTACACCTTC,CASLDGQGVGYTF
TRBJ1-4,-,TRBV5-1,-,TGCGCCAGCAGCTTCGGCCCCGGCGGTGAAAAACTGTTTTTT,CASSFGPGGEKLFF
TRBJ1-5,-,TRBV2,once,TGTGCCAGCACCGGAAGAGGGACGGGTCAGCCCCAGCATTTT,CASTGRGTGQPQHF
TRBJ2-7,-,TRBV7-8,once,TGTGCCAGCAGCTCCCTATTCGCCAATAGTTACGAGCAGTACTTC,CASSSLFANSYEQYF
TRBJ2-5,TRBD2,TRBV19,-,TGTGCCAGTAGTATGGGGACTAGCGGGAGTGGAGAGACCCAGTACTTC,CASSMGTSGSGETQYF
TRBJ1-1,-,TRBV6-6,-,TGTGCCACCGAAACTACAGAAGCTTTCTTT,CATETTEAFF
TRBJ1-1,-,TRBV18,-,TGTGCCAGCTCGGCGGGACAAGTGAACACTGAAGCTTTCTTT,CASSAGQVNTEAFF
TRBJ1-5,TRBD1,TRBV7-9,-,TGTGCCAGCAGCAGCGGACAGGATCAGCCCCAGCATTTT,CASSSGQDQPQHF
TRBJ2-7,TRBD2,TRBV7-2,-,TGTGCCAGCAGCTTAGTAGGGGGACTAGCGGGGCCTGAGCAGTACTTC,CASSLVGGLAGPEQYF
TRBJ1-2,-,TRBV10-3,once,TGTGCCATCAGTGAGTCTTCCTCGGAGGGCTCCGGCTACACCTTC,CAISESSSEGSGYTF
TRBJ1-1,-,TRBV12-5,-,TGTGCTAGTGGCCCTACGATAGGCACTGAAGCTTTCTTT,CASGPTIGTEAFF
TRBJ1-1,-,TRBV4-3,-,TGCGCCAGCAGCCAAGAGTCGGGGTACACTGAAGCTTTCTTT,CASSQESGYTEAFF
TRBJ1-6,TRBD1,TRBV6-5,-,TGTGCCAGCAGTCCCCGGGACAGCCATTCACCCCTCCACTTT,CASSPRDSHSPLHF
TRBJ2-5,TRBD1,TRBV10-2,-,TGCGCCAGCAGTCCCTTAGGACAGGCTGAGACCCAGTACTTC,CASSPLGQAETQYF
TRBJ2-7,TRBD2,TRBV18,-,TGTGCCAGCTCACCCTATCGTCCGGGACTAGCGGGAGCCTACGAGCAGTACTTC,CASSPYRPGLAGAYEQYF
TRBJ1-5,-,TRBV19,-,TGTGCCAGTAGTATAGATGGGGGAGGTCAGCCCCAGCATTTT,CASSIDGGGQPQHF
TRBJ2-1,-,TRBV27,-,TGTGCCAGCAGTTATACAGCTTACAATGAGCAGTTCTTC,CASSYTAYNEQFF
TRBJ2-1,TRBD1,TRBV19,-,TGTGCCAGTAGACCATTAACTGACAGGGGGCCCTACAATGAGCAGTTCTTC,CASRPLTDRGPYNEQFF
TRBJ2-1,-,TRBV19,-,TGTGCCAGTAGTATTATATACAATGAGCAGTTCTTC,CASSIIYNEQFF
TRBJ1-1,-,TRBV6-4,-,TGTGCCAGCAGTGACACTGGGAACACTGAAGCTTTCTTT,CASSDTGNTEAFF
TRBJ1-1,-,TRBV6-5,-,TGTGCCAGCAGTTACAAGGGGGTTTGGACTGAAGCTTTCTTT,CASSYKGVWTEAFF
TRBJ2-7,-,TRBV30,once,TGTGCCTGGAGTGAGACTAGTTACTACGAGCAGTACTTC,CAWSETSYYEQYF
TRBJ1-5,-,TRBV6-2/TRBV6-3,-,TGTGCCAGCAGTTACTGGGACCGGTCCTTGAATCAGCCCCAGCATTTT,CASSYWDRSLNQPQHF
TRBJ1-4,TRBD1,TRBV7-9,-,TGTGCCAGCAGCCCGGACAGGGAGGGTGAAAAACTGTTTTTT,CASSPDREGEKLFF
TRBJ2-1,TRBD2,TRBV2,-,TGTGCCAGCAGAGATATAGCGGGACCGTCCCACAATGAGCAGTTCTTC,CASRDIAGPSHNEQFF
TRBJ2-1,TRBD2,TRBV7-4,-,TGTGCCAGCCTTCGGACTAGCCTTTTCGTTAGAGTTCAAGGTGAGCAGTTCTTC,CASLRTSLFVRVQGEQFF
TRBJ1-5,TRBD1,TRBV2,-,TGTGCCAGCACGGGCGGGACAGATGACCAGCCCCAGCATTTT,CASTGGTDDQPQHF
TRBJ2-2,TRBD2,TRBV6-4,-,TGTGCCAGCAGTGACTCTAGCGGGGGGGCCCAAGCCGGGGAGCTGTTTTTT,CASSDSSGGAQAGELFF
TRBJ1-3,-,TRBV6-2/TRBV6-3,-,TGTGCCAGCAGTGACAGTGGAAACACCATATATTTT,CASSDSGNTIYF
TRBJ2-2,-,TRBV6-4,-,TGTGCCAGCAGTGACAGGGGTGACGGCACCGGGGAGCTGTTTTTT,CASSDRGDGTGELFF
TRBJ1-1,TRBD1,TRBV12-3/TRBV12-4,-,TGTGCCAGCAGTTTAACAGGGGAGACTGAAGCTTTCTTT,CASSLTGETEAFF
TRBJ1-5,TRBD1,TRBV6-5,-,TGTGCCAGCAGTTACCGGGACAGGGGTCAGCCCCAGCATTTT,CASSYRDRGQPQHF
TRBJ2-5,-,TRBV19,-,TGTGCCAGTAGTCGAGAGCCGACGCGGGGGACCCAGTACTTC,CASSREPTRGTQYF
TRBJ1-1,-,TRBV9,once,TGTGCCAGCAGCGTAGATTGGATGAACACTGAAGCTTTCTTT,CASSVDWMNTEAFF
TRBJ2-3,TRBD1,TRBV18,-,TGTGCCAGCTCACGCAGTACAGGGGGCACAGATACGCAGTATTTT,CASSRSTGGTDTQYF
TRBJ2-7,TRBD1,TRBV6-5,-,TGTGCCAGCAATCCGACAGGGGGCGGTGGAAGCGAGCAGTACTTC,CASNPTGGGGSEQYF
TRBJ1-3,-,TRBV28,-,TGTGCCAGCAGTTTAGTCAGGGTAACTGGAAACACCATATATTTT,CASSLVRVTGNTIYF
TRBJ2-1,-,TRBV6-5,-,TGTGCCAGCAGTTATAGCCGACGGGAGCAGTTCTTC,CASSYSRREQFF
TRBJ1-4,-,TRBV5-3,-,TGTGCCAGAAGCCCCCGACAGGCAACTAATGAAAAACTGTTTTTT,CARSPRQATNEKLFF
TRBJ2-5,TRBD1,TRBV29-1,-,TGCAGCGCCCGAGGGGGCCAAATCGAGACCCAGTACTTC,CSARGGQIETQYF
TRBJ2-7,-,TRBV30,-,TGTGCCTGGAGTTTGGGGGGCGTGCAGTACTTC,CAWSLGGVQYF
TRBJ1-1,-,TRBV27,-,TGTGCCAGCAGCCCCCTAGTAGTCGGGGTCACTGAAGCTTTCTTT,CASSPLVVGVTEAFF
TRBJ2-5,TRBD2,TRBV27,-,TGTGCCAGCAGTTTTACTAGCGAAGAGACCCAGTACTTC,CASSFTSEETQYF
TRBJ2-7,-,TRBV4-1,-,TGCGCCAGCAGCTCTCCGCGCGGCGAGCAGTACTTC,CASSSPRGEQYF
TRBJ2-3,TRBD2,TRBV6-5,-,TGTGCCAGCAGAACGGGAGGGTCAGATACGCAGTATTTT,CASRTGGSDTQYF
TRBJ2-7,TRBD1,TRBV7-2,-,TGTGCCAGCAGCCTCGGACAGGCTGAGACCTACGAGCAGTACTTC,CASSLGQAETYEQYF
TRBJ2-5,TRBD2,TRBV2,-,TGTGCCAGCAGTGACAGAGCGGGAGTGGAGACCCAGTACTTC,CASSDRAGVETQYF
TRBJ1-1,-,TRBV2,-,TGTGCCAGCCGATCCGACGGCTGGGGGCCGTTAAACACTGAAGCTTTCTTT,CASRSDGWGPLNTEAFF
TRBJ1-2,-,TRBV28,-,TGTGCCAGCAGTTCACCCTCCGCCGGAGGAAGTGGCTACACCTTC,CASSSPSAGGSGYTF
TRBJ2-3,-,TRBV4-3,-,TGCGCCAGCAGCCAAGATGAAGACAGGAAATACTGGAATACGCAGTATTTT,CASSQDEDRKYWNTQYF
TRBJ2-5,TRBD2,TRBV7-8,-,TGTGCCAGCAGAGGACTAGCGGGATGGGGGGCCCGGGGGACCCAGTACTTC,CASRGLAGWGARGTQYF